The clone carrying this T cell receptor (beta chain) turned up a few times. Its antigen is still unknown. The record originates from a study of T cells in Graves' hyperthyroidism and ophthalmopathy. Broader study findings: Most clonotypes expanded in thyroid above 0.001 were likewise present in blood.

With duration under 3 months, ophthalmopathy was active: Clinical Activity Score at least 3, NOSPECS at least 4. Source material for PBMCs was more than 7.5 ml fresh peripheral blood. The ends lost 6 bases at V and 6 bases at J; junction bases unmatched: 10. Germline-derived CDR1 and CDR2 are SNHLY and FYNNEI. This CDR3 spans 15 amino acids. The CDR3 regions of TCR beta were amplified from RNA transcripts. First-round RT-PCR targeting the TCR CDR3 was performed with the HTBI primer set. From the multiplex PCR reads, TCRdb called clonotypes with MiXCR, one entry per CDR3 protein. There are under 350,000 distinct CDR3 sequences in the sample; 15% to 20% occur only once, and about 51% lies in the top ten.

What was sequenced was blood. The chain employs TRBV2 and TRBJ1-1; 10 bases map to TRBD1. This receptor was identified in an older woman with Graves' ophthalmopathy. The CDR3 spells CASRDRGRGWSEAFF. The CDR3 region has the DNA TGTGCCAGCAGAGACAGGGGGCGCGGTTGGTCTGAAGCTTTCTTT.